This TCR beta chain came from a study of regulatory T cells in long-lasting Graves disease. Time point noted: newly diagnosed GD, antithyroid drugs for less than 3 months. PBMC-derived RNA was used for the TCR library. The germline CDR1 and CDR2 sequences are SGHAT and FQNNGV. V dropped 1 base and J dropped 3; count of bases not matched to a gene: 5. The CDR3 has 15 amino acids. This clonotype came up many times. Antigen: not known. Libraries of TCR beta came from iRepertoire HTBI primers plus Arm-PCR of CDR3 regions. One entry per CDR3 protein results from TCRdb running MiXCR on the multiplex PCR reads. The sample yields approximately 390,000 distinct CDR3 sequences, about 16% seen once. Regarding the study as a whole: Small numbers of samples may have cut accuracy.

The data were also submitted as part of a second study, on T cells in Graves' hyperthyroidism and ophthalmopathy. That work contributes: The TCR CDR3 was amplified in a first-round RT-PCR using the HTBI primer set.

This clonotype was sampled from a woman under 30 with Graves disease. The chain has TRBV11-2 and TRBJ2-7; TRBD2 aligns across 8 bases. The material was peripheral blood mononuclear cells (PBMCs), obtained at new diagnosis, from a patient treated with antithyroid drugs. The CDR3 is CASSLARGGGYEQYF. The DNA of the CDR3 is TGTGCCAGCAGCTTAGCCCGGGGGGGCGGCTACGAGCAGTACTTC.